This T cell receptor (beta chain) emerged from a study of cytomegalovirus exposure and HLA in healthy donors. CDR1 and CDR2 (germline): SNHLY, FYNNEI. Trimming pared 7 bases from V and 9 bases from J, leaving 19 bases between. The CDR3 is 14 residues long. Primers included in the PCR were 60 Vbeta and 13 Jbeta primers. Assay: immunoSEQ multiplex PCR; the TCRdb copy retains only in-frame clones and omits some. The table has some 150,000 clones, 82% seen once. Study-wide results and caveats: Earlier analysis looked at TCR beta V segments, and most were productive about 87% or about 30% of the time. In a later analysis, at a false discovery rate of 0.05, 15,000 to 20,000 TCR beta sequences were associated with HLA alleles.

As to this clone: Its specificity is not known.

The sequenced sample consisted of PBMCs. This clonotype was obtained from a man between 18 and 29 years old in good health and CMV-seropositive. The genes are TRBV2 and TRBJ1-5; D not certain. Written as DNA, the CDR3 is TGTGCCAGCACCCGCGGCGAAAACCGGGGGCCCCAGCATTTT. Encoded protein: CASTRGENRGPQHF.